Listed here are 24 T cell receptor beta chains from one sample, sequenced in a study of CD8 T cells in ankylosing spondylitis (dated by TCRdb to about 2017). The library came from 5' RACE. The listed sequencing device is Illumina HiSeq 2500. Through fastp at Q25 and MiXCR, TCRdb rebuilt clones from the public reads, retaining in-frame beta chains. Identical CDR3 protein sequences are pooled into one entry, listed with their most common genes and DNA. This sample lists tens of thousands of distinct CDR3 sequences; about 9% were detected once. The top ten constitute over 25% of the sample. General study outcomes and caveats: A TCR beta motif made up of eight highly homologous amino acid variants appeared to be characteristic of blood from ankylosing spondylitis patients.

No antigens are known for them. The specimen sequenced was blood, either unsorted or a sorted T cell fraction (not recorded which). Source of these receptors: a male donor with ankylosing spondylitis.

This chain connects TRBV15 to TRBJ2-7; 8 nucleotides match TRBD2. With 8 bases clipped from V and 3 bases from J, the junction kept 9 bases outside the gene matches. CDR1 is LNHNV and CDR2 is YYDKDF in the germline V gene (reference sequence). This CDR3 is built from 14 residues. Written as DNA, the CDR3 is TGTGCCACCTCGAGCGGGAGTTCAGTCTACGAGCAGTACTTC. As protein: CATSSGSSVYEQYF.

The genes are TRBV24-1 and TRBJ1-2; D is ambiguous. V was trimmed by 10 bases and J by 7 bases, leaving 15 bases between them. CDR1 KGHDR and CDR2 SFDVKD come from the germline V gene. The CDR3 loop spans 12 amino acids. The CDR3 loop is CATEDGPGGYTF. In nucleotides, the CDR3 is TGTGCCACAGAGGACGGACCCGGTGGCTACACCTTC.

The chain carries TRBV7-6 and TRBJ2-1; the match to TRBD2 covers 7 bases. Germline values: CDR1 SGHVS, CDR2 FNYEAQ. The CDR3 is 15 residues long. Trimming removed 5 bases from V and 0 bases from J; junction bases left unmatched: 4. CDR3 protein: CASSTGTISYNEQFF. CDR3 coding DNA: TGTGCCAGCAGCACGGGGACTATCTCCTACAATGAGCAGTTCTTC.

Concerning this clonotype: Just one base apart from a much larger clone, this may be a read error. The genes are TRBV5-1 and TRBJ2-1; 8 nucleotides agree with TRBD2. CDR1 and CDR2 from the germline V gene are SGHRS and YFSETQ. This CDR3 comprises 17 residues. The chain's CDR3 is CASSFTPRGVSYNEQIF. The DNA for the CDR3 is TGCGCCAGCAGCTTTACACCGCGGGGGGTCTCCTACAATGAGCAGATCTTC.

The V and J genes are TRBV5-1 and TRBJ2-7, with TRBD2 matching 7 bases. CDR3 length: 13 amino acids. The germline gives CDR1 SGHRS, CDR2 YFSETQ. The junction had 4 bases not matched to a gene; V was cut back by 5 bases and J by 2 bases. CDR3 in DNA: TGCGCCAGCAGGGCTAGCGGTACCTACGAGCAGTACTTC. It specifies CASRASGTYEQYF.

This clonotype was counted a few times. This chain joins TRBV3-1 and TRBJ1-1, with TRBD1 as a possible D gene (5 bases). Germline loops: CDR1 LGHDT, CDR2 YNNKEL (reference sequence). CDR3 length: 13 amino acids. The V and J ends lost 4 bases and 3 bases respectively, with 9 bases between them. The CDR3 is CASSPGAHTEAFF. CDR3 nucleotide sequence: TGTGCCAGCAGCCCCGGGGCGCACACTGAAGCTTTCTTT. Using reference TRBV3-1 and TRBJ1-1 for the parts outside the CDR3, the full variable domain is DTAVSQTPKYLVTQMGNDKSIKCEQNLGHDTMYWYKQDSKKFLKIMFSYNNKELIINETVPNRFSPKSPDKAHLNLHINSLELGDSAVYFCASSPGAHTEAFFGQGTRLTVV.

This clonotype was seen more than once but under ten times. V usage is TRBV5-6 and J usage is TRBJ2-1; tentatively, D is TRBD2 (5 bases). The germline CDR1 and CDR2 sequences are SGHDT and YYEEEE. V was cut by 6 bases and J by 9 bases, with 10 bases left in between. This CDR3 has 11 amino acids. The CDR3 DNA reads TGTGCCAGCAACAGCGGAGTTGAGCAGTTCTTC. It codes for CASNSGVEQFF.

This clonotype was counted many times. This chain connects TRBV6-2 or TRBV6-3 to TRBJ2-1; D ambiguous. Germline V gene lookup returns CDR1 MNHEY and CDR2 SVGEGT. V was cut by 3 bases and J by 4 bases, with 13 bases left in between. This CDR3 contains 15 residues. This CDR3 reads CASSYLGPRYNEQFF. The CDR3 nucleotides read TGTGCCAGCAGTTATTTAGGACCCCGTTACAATGAGCAGTTCTTC.

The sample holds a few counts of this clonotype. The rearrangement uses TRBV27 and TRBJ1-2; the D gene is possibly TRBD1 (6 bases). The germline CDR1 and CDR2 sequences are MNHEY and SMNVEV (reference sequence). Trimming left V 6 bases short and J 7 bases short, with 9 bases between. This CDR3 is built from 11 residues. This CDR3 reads CASRQGGGYTF. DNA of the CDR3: TGTGCCAGCAGACAGGGTGGTGGCTACACCTTC.

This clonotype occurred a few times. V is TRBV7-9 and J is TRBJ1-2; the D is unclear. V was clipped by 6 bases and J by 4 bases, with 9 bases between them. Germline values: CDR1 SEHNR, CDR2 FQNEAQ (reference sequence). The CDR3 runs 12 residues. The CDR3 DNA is TGTGCCAGCAGTCAGCTAGCCTATGGCTACACCTTC. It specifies CASSQLAYGYTF.

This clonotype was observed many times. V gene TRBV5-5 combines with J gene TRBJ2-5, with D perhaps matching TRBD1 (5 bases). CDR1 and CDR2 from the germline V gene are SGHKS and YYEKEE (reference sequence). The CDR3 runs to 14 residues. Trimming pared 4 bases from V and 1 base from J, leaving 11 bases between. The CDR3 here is CASSEDTFQETQYF. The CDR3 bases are TGTGCCAGCAGCGAGGACACATTCCAAGAGACCCAGTACTTC.

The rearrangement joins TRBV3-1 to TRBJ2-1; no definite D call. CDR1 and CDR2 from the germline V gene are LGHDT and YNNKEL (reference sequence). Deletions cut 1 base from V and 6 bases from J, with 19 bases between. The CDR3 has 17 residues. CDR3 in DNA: TGTGCCAGCAGCCAAGTCTTGATTTTTGGGGTACGCAATGAGCAGTTCTTC. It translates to CASSQVLIFGVRNEQFF.

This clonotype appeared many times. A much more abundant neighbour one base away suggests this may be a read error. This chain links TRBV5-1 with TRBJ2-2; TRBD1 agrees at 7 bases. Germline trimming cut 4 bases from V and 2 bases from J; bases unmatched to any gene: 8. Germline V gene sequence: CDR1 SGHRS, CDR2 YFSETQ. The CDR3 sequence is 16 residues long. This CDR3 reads CASSPGTAFNTGELFF. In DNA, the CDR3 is TGCGCCAGCAGCCCCGGGACAGCCTTTAACACCGGGGAGCTGTTTTTT.

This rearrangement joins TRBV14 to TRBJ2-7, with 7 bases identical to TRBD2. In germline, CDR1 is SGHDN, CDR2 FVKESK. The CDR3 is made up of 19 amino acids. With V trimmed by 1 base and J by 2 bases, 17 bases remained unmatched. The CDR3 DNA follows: TGTGCCAGCAGCCAAGCCGGGACTAAAGGGTCCCTACCTCCCTACGAGCAGTACGTC. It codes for CASSQAGTKGSLPPYEQYV.

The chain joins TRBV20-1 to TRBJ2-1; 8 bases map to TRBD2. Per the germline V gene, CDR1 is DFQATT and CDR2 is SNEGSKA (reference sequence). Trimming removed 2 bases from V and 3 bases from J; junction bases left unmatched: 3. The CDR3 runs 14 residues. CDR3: CSARISGDYNEQFF. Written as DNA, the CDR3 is TGCAGTGCTAGAATTAGCGGGGACTACAATGAGCAGTTCTTC.

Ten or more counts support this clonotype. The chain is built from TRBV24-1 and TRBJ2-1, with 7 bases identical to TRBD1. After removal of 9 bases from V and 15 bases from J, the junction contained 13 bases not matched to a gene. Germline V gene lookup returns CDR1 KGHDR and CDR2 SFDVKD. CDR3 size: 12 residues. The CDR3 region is CATPNRQGPSFF. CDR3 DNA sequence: TGTGCCACCCCGAATCGACAGGGTCCCTCGTTCTTC.

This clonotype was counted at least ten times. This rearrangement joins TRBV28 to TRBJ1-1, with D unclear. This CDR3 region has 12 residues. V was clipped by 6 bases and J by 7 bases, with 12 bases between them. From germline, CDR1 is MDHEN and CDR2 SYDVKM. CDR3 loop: CASSPQADEAFF. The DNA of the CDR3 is TGTGCCAGCAGCCCCCAGGCCGATGAAGCTTTCTTT. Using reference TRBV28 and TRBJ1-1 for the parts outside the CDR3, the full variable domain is DVKVTQSSRYLVKRTGEKVFLECVQDMDHENMFWYRQDPGLGLRLIYFSYDVKMKEKGDIPEGYSVSREKKERFSLILESASTNQTSMYLCASSPQADEAFFGQGTRLTVV.

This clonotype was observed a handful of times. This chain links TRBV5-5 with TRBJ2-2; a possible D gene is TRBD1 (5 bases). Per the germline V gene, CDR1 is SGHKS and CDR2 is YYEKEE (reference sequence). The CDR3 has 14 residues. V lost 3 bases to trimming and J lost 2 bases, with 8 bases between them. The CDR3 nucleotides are TGTGCCAGCAGCTGGACAACTAACACCGGGGAGCTGTTTTTT. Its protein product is CASSWTTNTGELFF. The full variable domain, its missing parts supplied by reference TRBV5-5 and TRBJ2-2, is DAGVTQSPTHLIKTRGQQVTLRCSPISGHKSVSWYQQVLGQGPQFIFQYYEKEERGRGNFPDRFSARQFPNYSSELNVNALLLGDSALYLCASSWTTNTGELFFGEGSRLTVL.

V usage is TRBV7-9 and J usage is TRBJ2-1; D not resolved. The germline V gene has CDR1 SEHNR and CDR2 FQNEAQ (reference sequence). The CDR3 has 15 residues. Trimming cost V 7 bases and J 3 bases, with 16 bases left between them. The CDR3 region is CASNSLSGLYNEQFF. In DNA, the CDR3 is TGTGCCAGCAACTCCCTGAGTGGCCTCTACAATGAGCAGTTCTTC.

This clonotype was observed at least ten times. The CDR3 sequence: CASSERGITEAFF. The CDR3 nucleotides are TGTGCCAGCAGTGAAAGGGGGATCACTGAAGCTTTCTTT. V and J are TRBV25-1 and TRBJ1-1; TRBD1 is a possible D gene (6 bases). Germline V gene data show CDR1 as MGHDK and CDR2 as SYGVNS. Trimming cost V 2 bases and J 4 bases, with 8 bases left between them. The CDR3 extends over 13 amino acids. Variable domain in full (rest from reference TRBV25-1 and TRBJ1-1): EADIYQTPRYLVIGTGKKITLECSQTMGHDKMYWYQQDPGMELHLIHYSYGVNSTEKGDLSSESTVSRIRTEHFPLTLESARPSHTSQYLCASSERGITEAFFGQGTRLTVV.

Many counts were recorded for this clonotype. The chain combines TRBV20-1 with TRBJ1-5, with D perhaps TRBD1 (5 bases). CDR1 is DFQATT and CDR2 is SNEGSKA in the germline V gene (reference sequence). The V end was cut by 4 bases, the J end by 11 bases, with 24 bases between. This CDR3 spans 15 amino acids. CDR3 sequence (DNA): TGCAGTGCTAAACAGACAGCCTTTGAGCCCATGACCCAGCATTTT. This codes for CSAKQTAFEPMTQHF.

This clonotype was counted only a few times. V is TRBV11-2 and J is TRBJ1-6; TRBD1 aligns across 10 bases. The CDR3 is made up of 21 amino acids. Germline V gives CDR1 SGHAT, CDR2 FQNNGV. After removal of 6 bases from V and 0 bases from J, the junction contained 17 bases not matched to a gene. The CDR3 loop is CASRAGTGAFFLSSYNSPLHF. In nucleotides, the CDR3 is TGTGCCAGCAGGGCGGGGACAGGGGCTTTTTTTTTAAGCTCCTATAATTCACCCCTCCACTTT.

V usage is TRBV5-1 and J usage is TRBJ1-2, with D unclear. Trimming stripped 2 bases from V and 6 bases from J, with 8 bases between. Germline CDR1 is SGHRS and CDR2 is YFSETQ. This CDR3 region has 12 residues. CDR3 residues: CASSFGSDGYTF. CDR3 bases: TGCGCCAGCAGCTTCGGATCGGATGGCTACACCTTC.

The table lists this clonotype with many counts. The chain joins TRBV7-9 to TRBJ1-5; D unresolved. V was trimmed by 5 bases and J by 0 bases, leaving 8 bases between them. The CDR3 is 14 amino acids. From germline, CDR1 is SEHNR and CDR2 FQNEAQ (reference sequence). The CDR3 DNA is TGTGCCAGCAGCCCGGTGGATAGCAATCAGCCCCAGCATTTT. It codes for CASSPVDSNQPQHF.